This record covers a single TCR beta chain. This record belongs to a study of CXCR3-negative and CXCR3-positive naive CD8 T cells. The germline V gene encodes CDR1 MNHEY and CDR2 SMNVEV (reference sequence). This CDR3 comprises 13 residues. In preparing the TRB cDNA libraries, 5' RACE with UMI labels was used. TCRdb reprocessed the 5' RACE reads and keeps a single row for each CDR3 protein, giving no DNA. In all, the sample yields roughly 24,000 distinct CDR3 sequences. The sequenced material came from naive CXCR3- CD8+ T cells from blood. Noted subset: CD45RO-CCR7+CD27+CD95- naive CD8+ T cells lacking CXCR3 (TNR3-). This rearrangement joins TRBV27 to TRBJ2-7. The TCR sequence derives from a human donor in good health. Some clones in this sample may be carry-over from other donors' samples. The CDR3 loop reads CASSDGSSYEQYF.